The next 26 T cell receptor beta chains were all read from a single sample in a study of blood T cell repertoires in COVID-19. Clones were read by immunoSEQ multiplex PCR, and TCRdb kept only the in-frame ones, dropping some. The repertoire has 140,000 to 150,000 clones, around 84% of them found once; the top ten carry approximately 38%. Material: peripheral blood. These receptors were taken from a human donor in a cohort sampled during active COVID-19.

The chain recombines TRBV27 with TRBJ2-7; 8 bases are a match to TRBD1. This CDR3 spans 13 amino acids. Germline trimming cut 6 bases from V and 4 bases from J; bases unmatched to any gene: 5. Germline-derived CDR1 and CDR2 are MNHEY and SMNVEV (reference sequence). The CDR3 DNA reads TGTGCCAGCAGGGCACAGGGGGGATACGAGCAGTACTTC. It translates to CASRAQGGYEQYF.

This chain connects TRBV4-3 to TRBJ2-1, with 9 bases aligning to TRBD2. Looked up from germline, CDR1 is LGHNA and CDR2 is YSLEER. The CDR3 is 18 amino acids. V dropped 3 bases and J dropped 3; count of bases not matched to a gene: 12. In DNA form, the CDR3 reads TGCGCCAGCAGCCATCCTAGCGGGACATTACCTGACTACAATGAGCAGTTCTTC. Translating it yields CASSHPSGTLPDYNEQFF.

Written as DNA, the CDR3 is TGCGCCAGCAGCTTGGATGACAGGGGTGCCACCGGGGAGCTGTTTTTT. Translated: CASSLDDRGATGELFF. The V gene is TRBV5-1, the J gene TRBJ2-2; 8 bases fit TRBD1. The junction had 5 bases not matched to a gene; V was cut back by 0 bases and J by 4 bases. Germline V gene lookup returns CDR1 SGHRS and CDR2 YFSETQ. The CDR3 extends over 16 amino acids.

This clone was detected only once. V usage is TRBV12-3 or TRBV12-4 and J usage is TRBJ1-2; possibly TRBD1 for D (6 bases). Trimming stripped 5 bases from V and 7 bases from J, with 11 bases between. The CDR3 length is 12 residues. Here the CDR3 DNA reads TGTGCCAGCAGTCTGGGGACAAGTGGCTACACCTTC. Translation gives CASSLGTSGYTF.

This clone was detected a few times. The V call is TRBV27, the J call TRBJ2-2, with no clear D. Germline loops: CDR1 MNHEY, CDR2 SMNVEV (reference sequence). V lost 8 bases to trimming and J lost 7 bases, with 5 bases between them. The CDR3 covers 10 residues. The CDR3 loop reads CASGGGELFF. The CDR3 DNA reads as TGTGCCAGCGGCGGCGGGGAGCTGTTTTTT.

The genes are TRBV5-4 and TRBJ1-2; 7 positions match TRBD1. The length of the CDR3 is 14 residues. The germline V gene has CDR1 SGHNT and CDR2 YYREEE (reference sequence). V shed 1 base and J 4 bases; nucleotides not matched to a gene: 4. This CDR3 reads CASSLKGAVYGYTF. Here the CDR3 DNA reads TGTGCCAGCAGCTTGAAGGGGGCCGTCTATGGCTACACCTTC. Variable domain in full (rest from reference TRBV5-4 and TRBJ1-2): ETGVTQSPTHLIKTRGQQVTLRCSSQSGHNTVSWYQQALGQGPQFIFQYYREEENGRGNFPPRFSGLQFPNYSSELNVNALELDDSALYLCASSLKGAVYGYTFGSGTRLTVV.

A remark on this clone: One end of the junction varies from germline; a read error may be responsible. The genes are TRBV29-1 and TRBJ1-6, with a tentative D call TRBD1 (6 bases). The CDR3 contains 13 residues. In germline, CDR1 is SQVTM, CDR2 ANQGSEA. CDR3 loop: CSVLDSFNSPLHF. The CDR3 nucleotides read TGCAGCGTTCTGGACAGCTTCAATTCCCCCCTCCACTTT.

This clone occurred a few times. The chain joins TRBV7-2 to TRBJ2-3; 11 bases fit TRBD1. The V gene end was trimmed by 4 bases and the J gene end by 4 bases; junction bases not matched to a gene: 4. In germline, CDR1 is SGHTA, CDR2 FQGNSA. The CDR3 contains 15 residues. The chain's CDR3 is CASSSRTGGADTQYF. DNA of the CDR3: TGTGCCAGCAGCTCACGGACAGGGGGCGCAGATACGCAGTATTTT.

V gene TRBV24-1 combines with J gene TRBJ2-3, with a possible D match to TRBD2 (6 bases). From germline, CDR1 is KGHDR and CDR2 SFDVKD. This CDR3 spans 16 amino acids. Trimming took off 3 bases at V and 1 base at J, with 13 bases between the two ends. Here the CDR3 DNA reads TGTGCCACCAGTGATGCCTCCGGGACTGGCACAGATACGCAGTATTTT. This sequence encodes CATSDASGTGTDTQYF.

V gene TRBV4-2 combines with J gene TRBJ1-4; 7 bases match TRBD1. The CDR3 loop spans 19 amino acids. Looked up from germline, CDR1 is LGHNA and CDR2 is YNFKEQ. Trimming removed 0 bases from V and 1 base from J; junction bases left unmatched: 11. The CDR3 nucleotides read TGTGCCAGCAGCCAAGATCAGGGGGGCCGACAGGGAACTAATGAAAAACTGTTTTTT. It encodes CASSQDQGGRQGTNEKLFF.

V usage is TRBV6-2 or TRBV6-3 and J usage is TRBJ2-3, with a tentative D call TRBD2 (5 bases). The CDR3 extends over 14 amino acids. The V gene's germline CDR1 is MNHEY and CDR2 SVGEGT. With 2 bases removed from V and 3 bases from J, the gap between germline ends came to 9 bases. The CDR3 DNA reads TGTGCCAGCAGTTACGAGCGGAGTACAGATACGCAGTATTTT. It codes for CASSYERSTDTQYF.

The chain employs TRBV12-3 or TRBV12-4 and TRBJ1-1; D remains unclear. The CDR3 runs 13 residues. V lost 10 bases, J lost 7 bases, and 19 bases lay in between. For the CDR3, the DNA is TGTGCCACCCGCCCCGAGGGAACTGGTGAAGCTTTCTTT. This codes for CATRPEGTGEAFF.

This rearrangement joins TRBV5-6 to TRBJ2-7; a possible D gene is TRBD2 (6 bases). The CDR3 has 14 residues. V shed 4 bases and J shed 6 bases, with 17 bases lying between them. Germline V gives CDR1 SGHDT, CDR2 YYEEEE. The DNA of the CDR3 is TGTGCCAGCAGCACCGGGACTTTCATGGGCGAGCAGTACTTC. It translates to CASSTGTFMGEQYF. Full variable domain (missing parts from reference TRBV5-6 and TRBJ2-7): DAGVTQSPTHLIKTRGQQVTLRCSPKSGHDTVSWYQQALGQGPQFIFQYYEEEERQRGNFPDRFSGHQFPNYSSELNVNALLLGDSALYLCASSTGTFMGEQYFGPGTRLTVT.

V and J are TRBV5-5 and TRBJ1-2; 7 bases fit TRBD1. There are 12 residues in the CDR3. CDR1 is SGHKS and CDR2 is YYEKEE in the germline V gene (reference sequence). J was trimmed by 8 bases and V by 4 bases; bases with no gene match: 5. This CDR3 reads CASSTRTGGYTF. The CDR3 nucleotides are TGTGCCAGCAGCACAAGGACAGGAGGCTACACCTTC.

The rearrangement joins TRBV7-9 to TRBJ1-2; no clear D. The V gene's germline CDR1 is SEHNR and CDR2 FQNEAQ (reference sequence). CDR3 length: 15 amino acids. The V and J ends lost 1 base and 6 bases respectively, with 15 bases between them. The CDR3 DNA reads TGTGCCAGCAGCTTAGAGGCAGCGCCTATGCATGGCTACACCTTC. Translated: CASSLEAAPMHGYTF.

The chain uses TRBV3-1 (or the pseudogene TRBV3-2) and TRBJ2-1; TRBD1 agrees at 10 bases. The CDR3 is 15 amino acids. Trimming took 6 bases from V and 3 from J; bases not matched to a gene: 5. From germline, CDR1 is LGHDT and CDR2 YNNKEL (reference sequence). This chain's CDR3 is CASRHGQGVYNEQFF. CDR3 sequence (DNA): TGTGCCAGCAGACACGGACAGGGGGTCTACAATGAGCAGTTCTTC.

The rearrangement uses TRBV5-4 and TRBJ2-6; no reliable D call. The CDR3 is 15 residues long. Trimming shortened V by 0 bases and J by 1 base, and 5 bases separated the two germline ends. Germline V CDR1 and CDR2: SGHNT, YYREEE (reference sequence). The CDR3 sequence: CASSLDGSGANVLTF. In DNA form, the CDR3 reads TGTGCCAGCAGCTTGGACGGTTCTGGGGCCAACGTCCTGACTTTC.

This rearrangement joins TRBV4-2 to TRBJ2-1, with TRBD2 matching 11 bases. V shed 5 bases, J shed 10 bases, and the junction held 13 bases outside the gene matches. Germline CDR1 is LGHNA and CDR2 is YNFKEQ. This CDR3 contains 16 residues. The CDR3 region has the DNA TGTGCCAGCAGCAAAGGACTAGCGGGTCCTGGCCGCGAGCAGTTCTTC. As protein: CASSKGLAGPGREQFF.

The rearrangement uses TRBV27 and TRBJ2-7, with D possibly being TRBD2 (7 bases). Germline V gene data show CDR1 as MNHEY and CDR2 as SMNVEV (reference sequence). CDR3 length: 15 residues. Trimming stripped 4 bases from V and 3 bases from J, with 16 bases between. CDR3 in amino acids: CASSWGGGDYYEQYF. The CDR3 DNA sequence: TGTGCCAGCAGTTGGGGAGGGGGGGATTACTACGAGCAGTACTTC.

The J gene is TRBJ1-2, the V gene TRBV3-1 (or the pseudogene TRBV3-2); unclear D gene. There are 15 residues in the CDR3. Germline V lookup: CDR1 LGHDT, CDR2 YNNKEL (reference sequence). The V gene lost 0 bases and the J gene lost 4 bases, with 12 bases spanning the gap. The CDR3 loop reads CASSQEGRQTYGYTF. CDR3 nucleotides: TGTGCCAGCAGCCAAGAGGGGAGGCAAACCTATGGCTACACCTTC.

J is TRBJ2-7 and V is TRBV20-1; D is ambiguous. The V and J ends lost 3 bases and 0 bases respectively, with 9 bases between them. Looked up from germline, CDR1 is DFQATT and CDR2 is SNEGSKA (reference sequence). The CDR3 consists of 13 residues. The CDR3 protein is CSASVSVSYEQYF. The CDR3 DNA reads TGCAGTGCTAGTGTGTCAGTCTCCTACGAGCAGTACTTC.

This chain links TRBV30 with TRBJ1-2, with 10 bases that match TRBD1. Germline values: CDR1 GTSNPN, CDR2 SVGIG (reference sequence). The CDR3 loop spans 15 amino acids. V shed 2 bases and J 4 bases; nucleotides not matched to a gene: 7. The CDR3 here is CAWSPPGQGFYGYTF. The CDR3 nucleotides read TGTGCCTGGAGTCCACCGGGACAGGGGTTCTATGGCTACACCTTC.

In this sample, this clone turned up a few times. V gene TRBV5-1 combines with J gene TRBJ2-1; 9 positions match TRBD1. CDR1 and CDR2 (germline): SGHRS, YFSETQ. The CDR3 spans 16 residues. With 4 bases clipped from V and 5 bases from J, the junction kept 10 bases outside the gene matches. CDR3 residues: CASSVKPGQGDNEQFF. The CDR3 region has the DNA TGCGCCAGCAGCGTTAAGCCGGGACAGGGTGACAATGAGCAGTTCTTC.

Remarks on this clone: Germline is not matched at one junction end, which may reflect a read error. V is TRBV5-4 and J is TRBJ1-2; 9 bases align to TRBD1. This CDR3 spans 12 amino acids. Germline CDR1 and CDR2: SGHNT and YYREEE (reference sequence). The CDR3 sequence is CASSTGQGRTSF. The CDR3 region has the DNA TGTGCCAGCAGCACGGGACAGGGAAGAACCTCCTTC.

The chain combines TRBV19 with TRBJ2-1; TRBD2 matches at 8 bases. The CDR3 loop spans 16 amino acids. The V segment lost 5 bases and the J segment 8 bases; nucleotides outside the gene matches: 14. The germline V gene has CDR1 LNHDA and CDR2 SQIVND (reference sequence). CDR3 nucleotides: TGTGCCAGTAGTTCTAGGACTAGCCATATAGGGGATGAGCAGTTCTTC. Translated: CASSSRTSHIGDEQFF.

The rearrangement links TRBV27 to TRBJ2-7, with D possibly matching TRBD1 (6 bases). The CDR3 extends over 13 amino acids. Trimming pared 4 bases from V and 4 bases from J, leaving 11 bases between. Germline lookup yields CDR1 MNHEY and CDR2 SMNVEV (reference sequence). CDR3 in DNA: TGTGCCAGCAGTTACCTCGGACAGTACGAGCAGTACTTC. Amino acids: CASSYLGQYEQYF.